This entry features one T cell receptor (beta chain) sequence. The antigen is not known. The authors ran a second PCR of about 6 to 11 cycles using a sample-barcoded 5' primer and a J-beta primer mix. A minimum of 2.5 million CDR3-containing paired-end reads was obtained for each sample. One entry per CDR3 protein, called by TCRdb with MiXCR from the 5' RACE reads. Among around 780,000 distinct CDR3 sequences listed, more than 55% were seen once. Trimming took off 4 bases at V and 10 bases at J, with 24 bases between the two ends. The CDR3 has 16 residues. Germline CDR1 SGHRS, CDR2 YFSETQ. This specimen belongs to a study of blood T cells in healthy people across ages. Study findings and constraints: Long-lived donors carried more naive CD4+ cells and greater diversity than aged donors.

The specimen was blood. The sequence derives from a man aged 35 to 55 in good health. J is TRBJ2-1 and V is TRBV5-1, with a weak D call TRBD2 (6 bases). CDR3 bases: TGCGCCAGCAGCATTTATGAGGGAGTGAAAGGGAGGGAGCAGTTCTTC. Its translation is CASSIYEGVKGREQFF.